What follows are 8 T cell receptor beta chains derived from one specimen sequenced in a study of blood T cell repertoires in COVID-19. Measured with immunoSEQ multiplex PCR; TCRdb has only the in-frame clones, and not every one. Seen here are some 190,000 clones, 65% to 85% observed once, and the top ten hold roughly 3.2%. The sample comprised PBMCs or T cells enriched from blood (not recorded which). The receptors were sampled from a woman aged 25 to 39 who had recovered from COVID-19.

This clone was observed a handful of times. The V call is TRBV29-1, the J call TRBJ2-7; D is perhaps TRBD2 (5 bases). Germline CDR1 reads SQVTM; CDR2 reads ANQGSEA. The CDR3 spans 11 residues. V was pared by 7 bases and J by 6 bases, with 13 bases between. In DNA form, the CDR3 reads TGCAGCGCGTTCCGGGGTGTCGAGCAGTACTTC. Encoded protein: CSAFRGVEQYF.

This clone was seen a few times. V is TRBV5-6 and J is TRBJ2-2, with 9 bases lining up with TRBD1. The CDR3 runs 15 residues. Germline lookup yields CDR1 SGHDT and CDR2 YYEEEE. V lost 4 bases, J lost 6 bases, and 7 bases stayed unmatched. The CDR3 nucleotides are TGTGCCAGCAGCAATGGACAGGGGAAATCCGGGGAGCTGTTTTTT. This codes for CASSNGQGKSGELFF.

The chain employs TRBV2 and TRBJ1-3, with TRBD1 identical over 7 bases. Trimming removed 4 bases from V and 2 bases from J; junction bases left unmatched: 2. This CDR3 spans 14 amino acids. Germline values: CDR1 SNHLY, CDR2 FYNNEI. For the CDR3, the DNA is TGTGCCAGCAGTGGACAGGGAACTGGAAACACCATATATTTT. Translating it yields CASSGQGTGNTIYF.

The rearrangement links TRBV29-1 to TRBJ1-4, with a weak D call TRBD1 (6 bases). The CDR3 runs 12 residues. V was cut by 1 base and J by 12 bases, with 12 bases left in between. Per germline, CDR1 SQVTM and CDR2 ANQGSEA. The CDR3 region has the DNA TGCAGCGTTGAAGCGCGGGCAGGGGAACTGTTTTTT. This codes for CSVEARAGELFF.

The chain links TRBV6-5 to TRBJ1-3; 9 nucleotides align to TRBD1. The junction had 4 bases not matched to a gene; V was cut back by 6 bases and J by 4 bases. CDR3 length: 14 residues. The germline CDR1 and CDR2 sequences are MNHEY and SVGAGI. The CDR3 DNA reads TGTGCCAGCAGCTTGGACAGGGGCGGAAACACCATATATTTT. Residues: CASSLDRGGNTIYF.

This clone was seen more than once but under ten times. The chain recombines TRBV15 with TRBJ1-5; TRBD1 is a possible D gene (6 bases). The CDR3 covers 13 residues. V shed 8 bases and J shed 5 bases, with 13 bases lying between them. Germline-derived CDR1 and CDR2 are LNHNV and YYDKDF (reference sequence). This chain's CDR3 is CATLGQRDQPQHF. The CDR3 nucleotides read TGTGCCACCTTAGGACAGAGGGATCAGCCCCAGCATTTT.

The genes are TRBV27 and TRBJ1-6, with unresolved D. The CDR3 runs 14 residues. From germline, CDR1 is MNHEY and CDR2 SMNVEV (reference sequence). Trimming took off 5 bases at V and 8 bases at J, with 13 bases between the two ends. The CDR3 bases are TGTGCCAGCAGTCCCCGCCGGAGGGATTCACCCCTCCACTTT. Translated, it gives CASSPRRRDSPLHF.

The chain is built from TRBV10-1 and TRBJ2-3, with TRBD2 matching 9 bases. Germline trimming cut 1 base from V and 2 bases from J; bases unmatched to any gene: 4. The CDR3 totals 16 residues. From germline, CDR1 is WNHNN and CDR2 SYGVQD (reference sequence). The DNA of the CDR3 is TGCGCCAGCAGTGAGTTATTAGCGGGAGACACAGATACGCAGTATTTT. The encoded protein is CASSELLAGDTDTQYF.